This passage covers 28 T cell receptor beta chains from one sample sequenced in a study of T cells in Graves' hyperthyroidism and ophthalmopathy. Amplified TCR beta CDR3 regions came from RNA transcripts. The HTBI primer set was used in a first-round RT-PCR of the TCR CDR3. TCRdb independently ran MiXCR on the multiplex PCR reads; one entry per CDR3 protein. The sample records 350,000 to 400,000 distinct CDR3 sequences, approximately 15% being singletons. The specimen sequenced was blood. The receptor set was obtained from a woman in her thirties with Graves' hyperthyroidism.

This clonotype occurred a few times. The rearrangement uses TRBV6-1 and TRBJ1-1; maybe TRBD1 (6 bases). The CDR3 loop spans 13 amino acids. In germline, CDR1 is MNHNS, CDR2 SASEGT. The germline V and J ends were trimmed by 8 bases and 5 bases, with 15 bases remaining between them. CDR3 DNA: TGTGCCAGCCGCGCCCCAGGGGTAACTGAAGCTTTCTTT. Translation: CASRAPGVTEAFF.

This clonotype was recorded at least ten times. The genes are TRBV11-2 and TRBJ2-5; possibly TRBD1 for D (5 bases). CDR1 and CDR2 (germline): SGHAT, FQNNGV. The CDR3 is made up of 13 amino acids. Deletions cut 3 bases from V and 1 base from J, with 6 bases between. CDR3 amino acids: CASSFDSQETQYF. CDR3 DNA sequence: TGTGCCAGCAGCTTCGACAGCCAAGAGACCCAGTACTTC. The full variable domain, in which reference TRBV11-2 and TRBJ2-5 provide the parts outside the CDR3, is EAGVAQSPRYKIIEKRQSVAFWCNPISGHATLYWYQQILGQGPKLLIQFQNNGVVDDSQLPKDRFSAERLKGVDSTLKIQPAKLEDSAVYLCASSFDSQETQYFGPGTRLLVL.

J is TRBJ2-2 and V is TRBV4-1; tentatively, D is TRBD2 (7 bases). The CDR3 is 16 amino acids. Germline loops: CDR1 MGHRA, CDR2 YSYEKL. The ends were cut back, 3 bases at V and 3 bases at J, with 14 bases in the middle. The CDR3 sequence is CASSHGGPKYTGELFF. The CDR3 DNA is TGCGCCAGCAGCCACGGGGGGCCTAAATACACCGGGGAGCTGTTTTTT.

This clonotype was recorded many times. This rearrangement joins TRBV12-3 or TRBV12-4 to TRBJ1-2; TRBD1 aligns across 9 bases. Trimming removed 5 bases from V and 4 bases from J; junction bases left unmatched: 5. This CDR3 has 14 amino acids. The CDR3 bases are TGTGCCAGCAGTCCCGGACAGGGGATCTATGGCTACACCTTC. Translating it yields CASSPGQGIYGYTF.

CDR3 coding DNA: TGTGCCAGCAGTGTTTGGGGGGTAGGCAAAAACATTCAGTACTTC. Translated: CASSVWGVGKNIQYF. The rearrangement joins TRBV2 to TRBJ2-4; D may be TRBD2 (6 bases). The V end lost 4 bases, the J end lost 3 bases, and 13 bases lay between the germline ends. From germline, CDR1 is SNHLY and CDR2 FYNNEI. This CDR3 comprises 15 residues.

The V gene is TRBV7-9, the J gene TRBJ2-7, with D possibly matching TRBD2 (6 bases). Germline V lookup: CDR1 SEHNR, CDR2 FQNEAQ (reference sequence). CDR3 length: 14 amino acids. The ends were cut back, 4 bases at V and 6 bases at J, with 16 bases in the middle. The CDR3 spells CASSSPEKRAEQYF. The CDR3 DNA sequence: TGTGCCAGCAGCTCCCCCGAAAAGCGGGCCGAGCAGTACTTC.

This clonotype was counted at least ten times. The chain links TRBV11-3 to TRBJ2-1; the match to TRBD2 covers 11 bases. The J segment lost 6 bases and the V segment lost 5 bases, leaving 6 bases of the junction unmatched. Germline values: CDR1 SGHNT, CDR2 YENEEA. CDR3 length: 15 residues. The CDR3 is CASSVQGLAVNEQFF. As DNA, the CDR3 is TGTGCCAGCAGCGTACAGGGACTAGCGGTCAATGAGCAGTTCTTC.

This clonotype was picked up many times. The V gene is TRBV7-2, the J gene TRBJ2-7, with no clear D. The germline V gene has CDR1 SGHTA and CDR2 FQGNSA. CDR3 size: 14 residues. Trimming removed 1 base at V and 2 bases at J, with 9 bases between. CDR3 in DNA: TGTGCCAGCAGCTTAGGCAGGACCGCCTACGAGCAGTACTTC. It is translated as CASSLGRTAYEQYF.

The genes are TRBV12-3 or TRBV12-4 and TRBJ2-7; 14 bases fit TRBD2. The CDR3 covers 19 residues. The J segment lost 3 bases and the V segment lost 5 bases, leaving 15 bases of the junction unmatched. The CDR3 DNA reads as TGTGCCAGCAGTAATCGACAGCACTCCGGGACTAGCGGGAGCTACGAGCAGTACTTC. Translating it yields CASSNRQHSGTSGSYEQYF.

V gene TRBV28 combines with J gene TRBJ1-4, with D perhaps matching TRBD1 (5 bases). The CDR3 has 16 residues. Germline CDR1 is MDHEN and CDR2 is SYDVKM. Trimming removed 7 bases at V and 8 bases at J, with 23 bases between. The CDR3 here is CASTLGWVGREEKLFF. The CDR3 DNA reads TGTGCCAGCACCTTGGGGTGGGTGGGACGGGAAGAAAAACTGTTTTTT.

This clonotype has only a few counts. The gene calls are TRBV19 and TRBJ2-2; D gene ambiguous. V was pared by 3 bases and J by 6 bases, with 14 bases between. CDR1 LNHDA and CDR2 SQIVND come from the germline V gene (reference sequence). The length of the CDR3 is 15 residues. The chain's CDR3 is CASSIRTGESGELFF. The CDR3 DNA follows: TGTGCCAGTAGTATCAGGACCGGTGAATCCGGGGAGCTGTTTTTT.

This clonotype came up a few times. The CDR3 here is CASSTYTGYTGELFF. Written as DNA, the CDR3 is TGTGCCAGTAGTACATATACAGGGTACACCGGGGAGCTGTTTTTT. The chain employs TRBV19 and TRBJ2-2; weak D call: TRBD1 (6 bases). Germline V gene sequence: CDR1 LNHDA, CDR2 SQIVND (reference sequence). V lost 4 bases and J lost 3, with 12 bases in between. The CDR3 loop spans 15 amino acids.

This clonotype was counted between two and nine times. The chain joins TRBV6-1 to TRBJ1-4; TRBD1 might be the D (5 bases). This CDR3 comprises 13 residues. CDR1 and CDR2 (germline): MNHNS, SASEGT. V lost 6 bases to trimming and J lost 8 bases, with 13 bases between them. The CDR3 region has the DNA TGTGCCAGCAGAGACAGCCCGAAGGAAAAACTGTTTTTT. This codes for CASRDSPKEKLFF.

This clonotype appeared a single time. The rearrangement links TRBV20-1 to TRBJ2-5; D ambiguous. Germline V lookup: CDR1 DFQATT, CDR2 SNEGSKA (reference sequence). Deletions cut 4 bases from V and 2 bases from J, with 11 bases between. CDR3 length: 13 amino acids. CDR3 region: CSATYSSQETQYF. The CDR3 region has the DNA TGCAGTGCTACCTACAGCTCTCAAGAGACCCAGTACTTC.

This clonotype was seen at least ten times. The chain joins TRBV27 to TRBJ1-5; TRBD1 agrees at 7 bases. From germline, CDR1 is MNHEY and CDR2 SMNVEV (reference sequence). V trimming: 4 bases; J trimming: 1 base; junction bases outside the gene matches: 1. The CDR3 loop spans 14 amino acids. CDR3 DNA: TGTGCCAGCAGTTCAGGGGGAAGCAATCAGCCCCAGCATTTT. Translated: CASSSGGSNQPQHF.

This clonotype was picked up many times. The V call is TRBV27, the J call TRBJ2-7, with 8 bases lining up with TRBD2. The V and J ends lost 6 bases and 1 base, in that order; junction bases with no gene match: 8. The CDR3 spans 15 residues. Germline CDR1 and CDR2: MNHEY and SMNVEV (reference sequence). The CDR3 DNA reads TGTGCCAGCAGCCCACGGGCGGGGGGATCCTACGAGCAGTACTTC. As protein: CASSPRAGGSYEQYF.

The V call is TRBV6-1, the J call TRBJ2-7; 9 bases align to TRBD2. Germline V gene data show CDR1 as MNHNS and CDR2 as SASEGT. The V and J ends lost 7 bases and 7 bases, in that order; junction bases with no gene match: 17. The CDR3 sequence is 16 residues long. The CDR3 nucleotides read TGTGCCAGCACCCCGGAGTGGACTAGCGCCCTTAGGGAGCAGTACTTC. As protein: CASTPEWTSALREQYF.

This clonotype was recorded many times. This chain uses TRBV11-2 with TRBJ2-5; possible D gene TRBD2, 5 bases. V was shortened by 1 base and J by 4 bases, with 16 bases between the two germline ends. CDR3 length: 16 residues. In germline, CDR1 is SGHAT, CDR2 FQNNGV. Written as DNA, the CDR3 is TGTGCCAGCAGCTTAGTCAGTGGGAGTGGTAGAGAGACCCAGTACTTC. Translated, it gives CASSLVSGSGRETQYF.

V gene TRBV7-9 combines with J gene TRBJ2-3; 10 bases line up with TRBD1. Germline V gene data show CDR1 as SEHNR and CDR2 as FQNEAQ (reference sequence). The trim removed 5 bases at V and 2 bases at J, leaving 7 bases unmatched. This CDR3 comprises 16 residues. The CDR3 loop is CASSIRTGGFTDTQYF. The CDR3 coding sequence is TGTGCCAGCAGCATTAGGACAGGGGGATTCACAGATACGCAGTATTTT. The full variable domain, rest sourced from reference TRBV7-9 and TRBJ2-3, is DTGVSQNPRHKITKRGQNVTFRCDPISEHNRLYWYRQTLGQGPEFLTYFQNEAQLEKSRLLSDRFSAERPKGSFSTLEIQRTEQGDSAMYLCASSIRTGGFTDTQYFGPGTRLTVL.

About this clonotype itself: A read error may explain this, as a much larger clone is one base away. CDR3 nucleotides: TGTGCCAGCAGTTCGTGGGCTAGCGGGAGTTCCGATACGCAGTATTTT. As protein: CASSSWASGSSDTQYF. This chain connects TRBV12-3 or TRBV12-4 to TRBJ2-3, with TRBD2 matching over 10 bases. The V segment lost 4 bases and the J segment 6 bases; nucleotides outside the gene matches: 10. The CDR3 is 16 amino acids.

Written as DNA, the CDR3 is TGTGCCACTGGGGCAGGGAAAAGCAATCAGCCCCAGCATTTT. This translates into CATGAGKSNQPQHF. The chain links TRBV24-1 to TRBJ1-5, with D tentatively TRBD1 (5 bases). Germline CDR1 KGHDR, CDR2 SFDVKD. Trimming removed 10 bases at V and 1 base at J, with 13 bases between. CDR3 length equals 14 residues.

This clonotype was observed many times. CDR3 protein: CASSSGTEQFF. The CDR3 coding sequence is TGTGCCAGCAGTTCCGGGACCGAGCAGTTCTTC. The chain uses TRBV28 and TRBJ2-1, with D perhaps given as TRBD1 or TRBD2 (5 bases each). The CDR3 is 11 residues long. Per the germline V gene, CDR1 is MDHEN and CDR2 is SYDVKM. The V and J ends lost 4 bases and 10 bases respectively, with 8 bases between them.

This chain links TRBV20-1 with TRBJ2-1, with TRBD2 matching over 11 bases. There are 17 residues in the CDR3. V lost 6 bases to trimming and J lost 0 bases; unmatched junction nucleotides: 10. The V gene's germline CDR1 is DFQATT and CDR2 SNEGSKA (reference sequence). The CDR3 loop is CSAAGLAGSSSYNEQFF. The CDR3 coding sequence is TGCAGTGCCGCCGGACTAGCGGGCTCGAGCTCCTACAATGAGCAGTTCTTC.

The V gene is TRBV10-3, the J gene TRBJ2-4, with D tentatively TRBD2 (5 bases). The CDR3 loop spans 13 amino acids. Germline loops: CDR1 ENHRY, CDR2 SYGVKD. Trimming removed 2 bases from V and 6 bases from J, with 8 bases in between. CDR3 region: CAISEAGVNIQYF. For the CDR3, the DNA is TGTGCCATCAGTGAGGCCGGGGTAAACATTCAGTACTTC.

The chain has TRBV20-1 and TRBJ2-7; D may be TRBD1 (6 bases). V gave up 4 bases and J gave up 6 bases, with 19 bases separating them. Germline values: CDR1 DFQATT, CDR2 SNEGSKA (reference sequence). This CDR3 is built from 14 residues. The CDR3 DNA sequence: TGCAGTGCTAATCCCACAGGGTATGGTCTCGAGCAGTACTTC. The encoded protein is CSANPTGYGLEQYF.

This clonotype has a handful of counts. The chain's CDR3 is CASSGMTGKNEKLFF. The CDR3 DNA is TGTGCCAGCAGCGGGATGACAGGGAAAAATGAAAAACTGTTTTTT. J is TRBJ1-4 and V is TRBV2; 7 positions match TRBD1. Germline CDR1 and CDR2: SNHLY and FYNNEI. The CDR3 has 15 residues. V was pared by 6 bases and J by 5 bases, with 9 bases of the junction left unmatched.

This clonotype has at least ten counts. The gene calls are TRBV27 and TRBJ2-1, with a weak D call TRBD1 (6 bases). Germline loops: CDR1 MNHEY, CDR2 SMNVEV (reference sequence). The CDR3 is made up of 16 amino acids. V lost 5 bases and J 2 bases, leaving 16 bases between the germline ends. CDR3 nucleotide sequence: TGTGCCAGCAGTACCCCACAGGGCTTCACCTACAATGAGCAGTTCTTC. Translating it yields CASSTPQGFTYNEQFF.

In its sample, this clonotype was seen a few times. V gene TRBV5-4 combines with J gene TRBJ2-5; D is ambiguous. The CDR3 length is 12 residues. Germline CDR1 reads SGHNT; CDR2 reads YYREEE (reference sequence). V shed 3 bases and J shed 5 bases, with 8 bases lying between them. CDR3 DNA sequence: TGTGCCAGCAGCTCCACGGGCGAGACCCAGTACTTC. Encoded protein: CASSSTGETQYF.